Below are 5 T cell receptor beta chains sequenced from a single sample in a study of blood T cell repertoires in COVID-19 (dated by TCRdb to about 2020). Library construction relied on the immunoSEQ multiplex PCR assay. The source is immuneACCESS, and TCRdb retained only in-frame sequences with V and J called. Part of the clones is not carried over; for the studies checked, unresolved V genes explain less than half of this, and the remainder is unexplained. A total of about 200,000 clones appear in this sample, 86% of them only once. The biggest ten clones account for around 5% of the sample. Sequencing was performed on PBMCs or T cells enriched from blood (not recorded which). The receptor set was obtained from a man aged 40-49 years with acute COVID-19.

The V call is TRBV7-2, the J call TRBJ1-2, with TRBD1 identical over 7 bases. The germline CDR1 and CDR2 sequences are SGHTA and FQGNSA. J lost 4 bases, V lost 5 bases, and 7 bases had no gene match. This CDR3 comprises 14 residues. The CDR3 spells CASSLDRAIYGYTF. CDR3 sequence (DNA): TGTGCCAGCAGCCTAGACAGGGCGATCTATGGCTACACCTTC.

This chain uses TRBV5-1 with TRBJ2-7, with D maybe TRBD1 (6 bases). The CDR3 runs to 15 residues. V was cut by 0 bases and J by 0 bases, with 10 bases left in between. From germline, CDR1 is SGHRS and CDR2 YFSETQ. The CDR3 sequence is CASSLGQALSYEQYF. The CDR3, as DNA: TGCGCCAGCAGCTTGGGACAGGCCCTCTCCTACGAGCAGTACTTC.

The chain couples TRBV30 to TRBJ2-5; perhaps TRBD1 as D (6 bases). Looked up from germline, CDR1 is GTSNPN and CDR2 is SVGIG (reference sequence). V shed 4 bases and J shed 5 bases, with 14 bases lying between them. This CDR3 contains 13 residues. The chain's CDR3 is CAWTLVQGETQYF. CDR3 in DNA: TGTGCCTGGACCCTTGTTCAGGGGGAGACCCAGTACTTC.

The V and J genes are TRBV7-9 and TRBJ2-5, with TRBD1 matching 9 bases. CDR3 length equals 16 residues. In germline, CDR1 is SEHNR, CDR2 FQNEAQ (reference sequence). V lost 6 bases, J lost 7 bases, and 15 bases stayed unmatched. The CDR3 DNA follows: TGTGCCAGCAGTATAGGGACAGGGCTTTTTTCCGGGACCCAGTACTTC. Its protein is CASSIGTGLFSGTQYF.

This clone was found a few times. This chain joins TRBV27 and TRBJ1-1; D not resolved. The CDR3 totals 15 residues. CDR1 is MNHEY and CDR2 is SMNVEV in the germline V gene (reference sequence). With 2 bases removed from V and 1 base from J, the gap between germline ends came to 11 bases. The CDR3 loop reads CASSLNSHWNTEAFF. Written as DNA, the CDR3 is TGTGCCAGCAGTTTAAACAGCCACTGGAACACTGAAGCTTTCTTT.